This TCR beta chain derives from a study of breast tumors, draining lymph nodes, adjacent tissues. Findings and caveats of the study: The lymph node origin of tumor T cells was framed as consistent with a hypothesis, not demonstrated.

Note on this clonotype: Its antigen is undetermined.

The CDR3 has 14 residues. The ends lost 4 bases at V and 8 bases at J; junction bases unmatched: 5. CDR1 is SGHAT and CDR2 is FQNNGV in the germline V gene. MiXCR was run by TCRdb on the multiplex PCR reads, yielding one entry per CDR3 protein. The table has roughly 220,000 distinct CDR3 sequences, less than 40% seen once. Axillary draining lymph nodes of breast cancer patients supplied the node samples. The sample taken for sequencing was axillary lymph node tissue. The chain employs TRBV11-2 and TRBJ1-4, with 9 nucleotides matching TRBD1. The sequence came from a female donor with breast cancer. Some clones in this sample may be carry-over from other donors' samples. The DNA of the CDR3 is TGTGCCAGCAGCTATGACAGGGGGAAGGAAAAACTGTTTTTT. Protein: CASSYDRGKEKLFF.